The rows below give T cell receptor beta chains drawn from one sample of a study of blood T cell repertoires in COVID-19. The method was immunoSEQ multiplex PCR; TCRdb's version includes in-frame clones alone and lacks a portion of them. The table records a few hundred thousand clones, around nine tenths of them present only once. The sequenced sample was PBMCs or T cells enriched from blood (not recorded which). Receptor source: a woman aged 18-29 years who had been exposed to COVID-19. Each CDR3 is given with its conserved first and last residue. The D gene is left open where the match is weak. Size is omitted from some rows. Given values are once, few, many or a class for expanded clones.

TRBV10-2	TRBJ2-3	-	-	CASSRIGLPLSTDTQYF	TGCGCCAGCAGCCGAATAGGACTACCCCTTAGCACAGATACGCAGTATTTT
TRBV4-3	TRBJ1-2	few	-	CASSQENTGSGGYTF	TGCGCCAGCAGCCAAGAGAATACGGGGTCCGGTGGCTACACCTTC
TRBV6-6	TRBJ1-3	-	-	CASSISSGNTIYF	TGTGCCAGCAGCATTAGTTCTGGAAACACCATATATTTT
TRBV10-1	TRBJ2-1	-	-	CASSEGRVSPPQNEQFF	TGCGCCAGCAGTGAGGGTCGGGTCTCCCCCCCGCAAAATGAGCAGTTCTTC
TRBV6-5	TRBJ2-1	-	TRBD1	CASSYATGGSLEQFF	TGTGCCAGCAGTTACGCGACAGGGGGATCCCTAGAGCAGTTCTTC
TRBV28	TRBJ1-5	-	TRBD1	CASKQGGSQPQHF	TGTGCCAGCAAACAGGGGGGCTCTCAGCCCCAGCATTTT
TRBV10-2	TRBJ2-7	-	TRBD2	CASRLAGVSYEQYF	TGCGCCAGCCGCCTAGCGGGAGTCTCCTACGAGCAGTACTTC
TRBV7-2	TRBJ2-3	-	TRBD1	CASSSPLDRRFTDTQYF	TGTGCCAGCAGCTCGCCCCTGGACAGGAGATTCACAGATACGCAGTATTTT
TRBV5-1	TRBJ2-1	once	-	CASSLAGGNEQFF	TGCGCCAGCAGCTTGGCCGGGGGAAATGAGCAGTTCTTC
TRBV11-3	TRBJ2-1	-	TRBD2	CASSQAGGPYNEQFF	TGTGCCAGCAGCCAAGCGGGGGGGCCCTACAATGAGCAGTTCTTC
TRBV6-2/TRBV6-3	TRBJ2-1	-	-	CASSYGGRNNNEQFF	TGTGCCAGCAGTTACGGAGGACGGAACAACAATGAGCAGTTCTTC
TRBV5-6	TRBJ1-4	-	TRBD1	CASSLGTGKLFF	TGTGCCAGCAGCTTGGGGACAGGTAAACTGTTTTTT
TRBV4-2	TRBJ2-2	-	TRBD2	CASSLTSGSESGELFF	TGTGCCAGCAGCCTCACTAGCGGGAGTGAGTCCGGGGAGCTGTTTTTT
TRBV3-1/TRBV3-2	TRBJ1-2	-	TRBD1	CASSQVGQANYGYTF	TGTGCCAGCAGCCAAGTGGGACAGGCTAACTATGGTTACACCTTC
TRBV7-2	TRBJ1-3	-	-	CASSFPQSSGNTIYF	TGTGCCAGCAGCTTCCCTCAGAGTTCCGGGAACACCATATATTTT
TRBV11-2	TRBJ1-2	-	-	CASSLDWGGSNYGYTF	TGTGCCAGCAGCTTAGATTGGGGGGGATCTAACTATGGCTACACCTTC
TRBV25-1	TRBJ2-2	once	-	CASSELRRADTGELFF	TGTGCCAGCAGTGAATTGAGGAGGGCGGACACCGGGGAGCTGTTTTTT
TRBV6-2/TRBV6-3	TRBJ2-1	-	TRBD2	CASSYYGTSGSRNEQFF	TGTGCCAGCAGTTATTATGGGACTAGCGGGAGTCGGAATGAGCAGTTCTTC
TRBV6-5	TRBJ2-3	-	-	CATTWGPVDTQYF	TGTGCCACGACGTGGGGGCCGGTAGATACGCAGTATTTT
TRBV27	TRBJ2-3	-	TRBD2	CASTSGTSGRPTSTDTQYF	TGTGCCAGCACCTCCGGGACTAGCGGGAGGCCCACTAGCACAGATACGCAGTATTTT
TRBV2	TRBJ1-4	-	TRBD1	CASKRGHGEKLFF	TGTGCCAGCAAGAGGGGGCATGGAGAAAAACTGTTTTTT
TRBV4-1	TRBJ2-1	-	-	CASSQDPWGPLDEQFF	TGCGCCAGCAGCCAAGACCCTTGGGGGCCGCTGGATGAGCAGTTCTTC
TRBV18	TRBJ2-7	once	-	CASSPPDSATYEQYF	TGTGCCAGCTCACCACCGGATAGCGCTACCTACGAGCAGTACTTC
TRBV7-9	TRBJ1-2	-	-	CASSLAGGNYGYTF	TGTGCCAGCAGCTTAGCAGGGGGAAACTATGGCTACACCTTC